The clone carrying this T cell receptor (beta chain) has a single count. The antigen is unknown. These data originate in a study of OX40 agonist ivuxolimab in advanced cancers. Across the whole study: Participants averaged approximately 65 years of age (range about 23 to 80) and were roughly 80% male. Study results and limitations: Clonal expansion by week 6 occurred in CD4+ and CD8+ blood T cells (at 0.1 to 3.0 mg/kg).

Germline V gene lookup returns CDR1 LNHDA and CDR2 SQIVND (reference sequence). The germline V and J ends were trimmed by 7 bases and 9 bases, with 19 bases remaining between them. This CDR3 spans 15 amino acids. Clones were sequenced by immunoSEQ multiplex PCR, and TCRdb holds only the in-frame ones, with some missing. The repertoire holds 60,000 to 75,000 clones, with over 75% as singletons. It was autoimmune disease history or systemic immunosuppression that excluded patients. This TCR derives from an adult with an advanced solid tumor such as melanoma, head and neck, liver or kidney cancer. Sequenced here: CD4+ or CD8+ T cells sorted from blood, sampled in a trial of the OX40 agonist ivuxolimab. The V gene is TRBV19, the J gene TRBJ1-6, with a weak D call TRBD1 (5 bases). CDR3 DNA sequence: TGTGCCAGTACCAAATCAGTTCAGGGTAGTTCACCCCTCCACTTT. Residues: CASTKSVQGSSPLHF.